This T cell receptor beta chain is from a study of blood T cell repertoires in COVID-19. In the study overall: Sites in the United States, Italy and Spain provided acute and convalescent COVID-19 samples. Sources were T cells, B-cell-depleted T cells, or PBMCs; the material itself was cDNA or gDNA.

There are 16 residues in the CDR3. V lost 3 bases and J lost 6, with 17 bases in between. Germline V gene lookup returns CDR1 MNHNS and CDR2 SASEGT. This clone occurred a few times. Per the authors' pipeline: Nucleated cell number was recorded as an estimate derived from reference gene primer amplification. Repertoires were generated with immunoSEQ multiplex PCR, while TCRdb's copy carries only in-frame clones and drops some. That table supplies the V and J calls and clone size; D and trimming were determined from the DNA. The table shows 450,000 or so clones, with about 92% occurring only once. The sequence was obtained from a man aged 18 to 29 who had recovered from COVID-19. V is TRBV6-1 and J is TRBJ1-4; tentatively, D is TRBD1 (6 bases). The sequencing sample was made of PBMCs or T cells enriched from blood (not recorded which). The CDR3 protein is CASSDRPGPGDEKLFF. The CDR3 DNA reads as TGTGCCAGCAGTGACAGACCGGGCCCAGGGGATGAAAAACTGTTTTTT.